This T cell receptor (beta chain) was identified in a study of graft-versus-host responses after intestinal transplantation (dated by TCRdb to about 2021). Regarding the study in general: The transplants that recipients got were multivisceral, liver-intestinal, or isolated intestinal. Samples from a few later patients were sequenced in-house on an Illumina MiSeq with MiXCR processing rather than by the commercial service. Donor T cell macrochimerism was defined as a peak of at least 4% donor T cells among recipient peripheral blood mononuclear cells. Bulk TCR-beta CDR3 sequencing was used to track graft-versus-host and host-versus-graft alloreactive T cell clones in the graft, circulation and bone marrow after intestinal transplantation. All recipients received anti-thymocyte globulin induction followed by maintenance tacrolimus and steroids for two to four years. Alloreactive clones were identified by sequencing pre-transplant mixed lymphocyte reaction products and comparing these products with unstimulated pre-transplant donor and recipient T cells. The cohort enrolled about two dozen intestinal transplant recipients including one retransplant, and a few patients lacking pretransplant specimens were excluded. What the research found in general, with its limitations: Patients with donor T cell macrochimerism had high GvH to HvG T cell clonal ratios in their allografts. GvH clones were detected in recipient bone marrow, and some of these GvH clones were observed earlier in ileal mucosa or blood, consistent with an intestinal mucosal origin. Conclusions were limited by the relatively low number and heterogeneity of intestinal transplant patients. Peak levels of circulating GvH clones were associated with declines in HvG clones early after transplant.

Regarding this clone: There is no known antigen for this receptor. The input lacks base qualities; no much larger clone sits a single base away.

The germline ends are 19 bases apart after V is trimmed by 1 base and J by 10 bases. Via the germline V gene, CDR1 is MNHNS and CDR2 SASEGT. The CDR3 sequence holds 16 residues, the cysteine and phenylalanine included. The retained sequence is limited to the CDR3, 48 bases, with the frame set at the first base. Preparation of the library involved the immunoSEQ multiplex PCR assay. Adaptive Biotechnologies carried out high-throughput TCR-beta CDR3 sequencing of genomic DNA for most patients. For the original study's pipeline: Adaptive's ImmunoSEQ software was the source of the TCR sequencing data for 15 to 20 patients, while a few other patients were processed with MiXCR and VDJtools. Because the origin of CDR3 nucleotide sequences shared between donor and recipient could not be assigned, those sequences were removed. At least 2-fold expansion over unstimulated cells and a minimum CFSE-low frequency of 0.002% (template counts) or 0.001% (read counts) were required for clones to be classified as alloreactive. A clone was considered mappable if detected in the sequenced pre-transplant spleen, lymph node, or MLR CFSE-low populations of the donor or recipient. Cumulative frequency of alloreactive clones was calculated as a percentage of all sequences weighted by copy number. The immuneACCESS repertoire file appears here via TCRdb, limited to in-frame rearrangements. These files lack a portion of the clones; in checked studies, under half of the deficit traces to unresolved V genes, and the cause of the others is not known. V and J calls and clone size are given by that table; D and trimming were obtained from the DNA. In this sample the table shows under 9,500 clones, around 74% of which occur a single time. The leading ten clones occupy 30% to 35% of the sample.

Intraepithelial and lamina propria lymphocytes were isolated from graft specimens using dithiothreitol, EDTA incubations and collagenase D digestion. Bulk TCR-beta sequencing was performed on serial intestinal graft biopsy specimens collected as late as 600 days after transplant. The chain is assembled from TRBV6-1 and TRBJ1-4, with TRBD1 perhaps the D gene, on 5 matching bases. The TCR originated in a human patient who received an intestinal transplant, so some T cells may come from the graft donor. Material: ileum tissue, obtained roughly 74 weeks after intestinal transplant. CDR3 loop: CASSEVPWDLGGKLFF. DNA sequence: TGTGCCAGCAGTGAAGTCCCCTGGGACTTGGGGGGAAAACTGTTTTTT.